These 5 T cell receptor delta chains were all obtained from the same sample, sequenced in a study of gamma delta lymphoproliferative disorders and STAT genes. TCRdb made new clone calls on the multiplex PCR reads using CATT. The repertoire has roughly 3,100 delta-chain clones, under 1.2% of them found once; the top ten carry about a quarter. PBMCs from patients and controls supplied the genomic DNA for sequencing. The sequencing input was blood. The source of these receptors is a human donor in good health.

This clone has just a few counts. TCRdb's protein, taken from a much larger clone, differs from this DNA's translation at residue 5, likely owing to a read error; the protein displayed comes from the DNA. V usage is TRDV2 and J usage is TRDJ1, with 9 bases identical to TRDD3. From germline, CDR1 is GEAIGNYY and CDR2 EKD. V lost 3 bases, J lost 1 base, and 11 bases stayed unmatched. The CDR3 is made up of 17 amino acids. The CDR3 is CACDSVLGEKITDKLIF. CDR3 nucleotide sequence: TGTGCCTGTGACTCCGTACTGGGGGAGAAAATCACCGATAAACTCATCTTT.

Comments on this clone: TCRdb's protein for this DNA is that of a much larger clone and differs from the translation at residue 4, likely a read error; the protein shown is the DNA translation. The chain employs TRDV2 and TRDJ3, with 7 bases lining up with TRDD3. The V gene's germline CDR1 is GEAIGNYY and CDR2 EKD. The length of the CDR3 is 19 residues. The CDR3 spells CACNTPDTQRSWDTRQMFF. The CDR3, as DNA: TGTGCCTGTAACACCCCGGATACGCAAAGGTCCTGGGACACCCGACAGATGTTTTTC.

This clone has only a few counts. A read error is likely here: a far larger clone is one base away. Other DNA variants within this sample encode the same CDR3. The V call is TRDV2, the J call TRDJ1, with D possibly TRDD3 on 5 matching bases. The CDR3 sequence is 17 residues long. CDR1 is GEAIGNYY and CDR2 is EKD in the germline V gene. V lost 1 base to trimming and J lost 4 bases, with 21 bases between them. CDR3 in amino acids: CACDTVEAQGGHDKLIF. The DNA for the CDR3 is TGTGCCTGTGACACTGTAGAAGCCCAAGGGGGTCACGATAAACTCATCTTT.

To note about this clone: TCRdb attributes to this sequence the protein of a much larger clone, which differs from the DNA translation at residue 12; a read error is likely, and the protein displayed is translated from the DNA. The gene calls are TRDV2 and TRDJ1; D is perhaps TRDD2 (5 bases). CDR1 and CDR2 from the germline V gene are GEAIGNYY and EKD. The CDR3 runs 14 residues. Written as DNA, the CDR3 is TGTGCCTGCTTTCCCCTTCAAGGCACCGATAAATTCATCTTT. Amino acids: CACFPLQGTDKFIF.

A few counts support this clone. The amino acid sequence in TCRdb belongs to a much larger clone and departs from this DNA's translation at residue 5, likely a sequencing read error; the sequence shown is translated from the DNA. The V gene is TRDV2, the J gene TRDJ1; 9 positions match TRDD3. CDR3 length equals 17 residues. Germline lookup yields CDR1 GEAIGNYY and CDR2 EKD. V gave up 0 bases and J gave up 0 bases; unmatched junction bases: 7. The CDR3, as DNA: TGTGCCTGTGACACCCTATTGGGGGATAGTTACACCGATAAACTCATCTTT. Protein: CACDTLLGDSYTDKLIF.